Shown below are 16 T cell receptor beta chains from a single sample sequenced in a study of T-cell reconstitution after alpha-beta-depleted transplantation in children. Unique molecular identifiers were incorporated when the TCRbeta library was constructed. TCRdb processed the PCR reads anew with MiXCR; each CDR3 protein has one entry. This table holds about 610,000 distinct CDR3 sequences, over 9.5% found once. This sample comprised PBMCs from the stem cell graft donor, obtained from the stem cell graft. These receptors all stem from a human donor who donated a stem cell graft to a child with acute myeloid leukemia.

This clonotype was detected ten times or more. The J gene is TRBJ2-7, the V gene TRBV20-1, with 9 positions matching TRBD2. The junction had 3 bases not matched to a gene; V was cut back by 1 base and J by 2 bases. Germline V gives CDR1 DFQATT, CDR2 SNEGSKA (reference sequence). This CDR3 is built from 14 residues. The CDR3 DNA follows: TGCAGTGCTAGAGTTAGGACTAGCGCCTACGAGCAGTACTTC. Translating it yields CSARVRTSAYEQYF.

This clonotype was observed many times. In DNA, the CDR3 is TGTGCCAGCAGTCCTGTCAGTAGCGGGCCTAGCACAGATACGCAGTATTTT. It specifies CASSPVSSGPSTDTQYF. The chain combines TRBV28 with TRBJ2-3; 7 bases fit TRBD2. Germline V lookup: CDR1 MDHEN, CDR2 SYDVKM. With V trimmed by 5 bases and J by 0 bases, 11 bases remained unmatched. The CDR3 is 17 residues long.

This clonotype occurred a few times. The rearrangement joins TRBV18 to TRBJ2-3, with 11 bases identical to TRBD1. This CDR3 is built from 11 residues. With 8 bases clipped from V and 14 bases from J, the junction kept 6 bases outside the gene matches. CDR1 is KGHSH and CDR2 is LQKENI in the germline V gene. The CDR3 coding sequence is TGTGCCAGCGGCGAGGGACAGGGGGTGTATTTT. Residues: CASGEGQGVYF.

This clonotype was detected a few times. The chain combines TRBV20-1 with TRBJ2-1; 8 nucleotides line up with TRBD2. The CDR3 runs 15 residues. J gave up 7 bases and V 5 bases, and 13 bases lay outside the gene matches. CDR1 is DFQATT, CDR2 SNEGSKA, per germline (reference sequence). CDR3 bases: TGCAGTGCTTCTACAGGGAGCGGGAGTTTGAATGAGCAGTTCTTC. Its protein is CSASTGSGSLNEQFF.

This clonotype has at least ten counts. CDR3: CASSQDTVTRGDTQYF. CDR3 coding DNA: TGTGCCAGCAGCCAAGACACAGTCACCAGGGGAGATACGCAGTATTTT. The chain carries TRBV3-1 and TRBJ2-3; maybe TRBD1 (6 bases). The CDR3 runs to 16 residues. Germline V gene sequence: CDR1 LGHDT, CDR2 YNNKEL (reference sequence). V was trimmed by 0 bases and J by 5 bases, leaving 15 bases between them.

V usage is TRBV20-1 and J usage is TRBJ1-1; unclear D gene. Trimming removed 2 bases from V and 4 bases from J, with 17 bases in between. This CDR3 is built from 15 residues. Germline lookup yields CDR1 DFQATT and CDR2 SNEGSKA (reference sequence). The CDR3 region has the DNA TGCAGTGCTAGAACCATCTCGCTAGCCGGCACTGAAGCTTTCTTT. Its protein product is CSARTISLAGTEAFF.

Note on this clonotype: The junction departs from the called germline gene at one end, perhaps through a read error. This rearrangement joins TRBV6-5 to TRBJ2-3; D is ambiguous. This CDR3 has 18 amino acids. Looked up from germline, CDR1 is MNHEY and CDR2 is SVGAGI. The CDR3 nucleotides are TGTGCCGGCAGTTACGCACCCTTGTCTTCAACTAGCACAGATACGCAGTATTTT. Protein sequence: CAGSYAPLSSTSTDTQYF.

V and J are TRBV20-1 and TRBJ1-1; a weak D match, TRBD1 (6 bases). The V and J ends lost 2 bases and 1 base respectively, with 11 bases between them. CDR3 size: 14 residues. Germline CDR1 is DFQATT and CDR2 is SNEGSKA (reference sequence). In DNA, the CDR3 is TGCAGTGCTAGACATGTGGACAGGAACACTGAAGCTTTCTTT. Translated, it gives CSARHVDRNTEAFF.

The rearrangement links TRBV4-2 to TRBJ1-2; D is uncertain. V lost 0 bases to trimming and J lost 1 base, with 9 bases between them. Germline assignment: CDR1 LGHNA and CDR2 YNFKEQ. The CDR3 spans 15 residues. The CDR3 DNA follows: TGTGCCAGCAGCCAAGACGCAGGTGATAACTATGGCTACACCTTC. Encoded protein: CASSQDAGDNYGYTF.

This clonotype was found a few times. The chain combines TRBV20-1 with TRBJ1-4; D uncertain. The germline V gene has CDR1 DFQATT and CDR2 SNEGSKA (reference sequence). The CDR3 totals 12 residues. V was clipped by 3 bases and J by 5 bases, with 7 bases between them. The CDR3 here is CSASGQNEKLFF. CDR3 bases: TGCAGTGCTAGCGGGCAAAATGAAAAACTGTTTTTT.

This clonotype was seen at least ten times. The chain recombines TRBV10-3 with TRBJ1-2, with D unclear. CDR3 length equals 19 residues. The germline CDR1 and CDR2 sequences are ENHRY and SYGVKD. V was clipped by 0 bases and J by 7 bases, with 27 bases between them. This chain's CDR3 is CAISESRALGSDGAGGYTF. CDR3 DNA sequence: TGTGCCATCAGTGAGTCGCGGGCCCTAGGGTCAGACGGCGCCGGTGGCTACACCTTC.

This clonotype showed up just a few times. The gene calls are TRBV6-1 and TRBJ1-2, with no clear D. CDR3 length equals 12 residues. The germline CDR1 and CDR2 sequences are MNHNS and SASEGT. V was shortened by 7 bases and J by 1 base, with 7 bases between the two germline ends. CDR3 sequence reads: CASTGDNYGYTF. CDR3 bases: TGTGCCAGCACCGGGGATAACTATGGCTACACCTTC.

This chain uses TRBV7-8 with TRBJ2-7, with unresolved D. This CDR3 has 13 amino acids. CDR1 is SGHVS and CDR2 is FQNEAQ in the germline V gene. Trimming took off 0 bases at V and 3 bases at J, with 6 bases between the two ends. The CDR3 DNA is TGTGCCAGCAGCTTAGCGCAGGTCTACGAGCAGTACTTC. Amino acids: CASSLAQVYEQYF.

This clonotype occurred many times. This rearrangement joins TRBV20-1 to TRBJ1-2, with a weak D call TRBD1 (6 bases). V was pared by 3 bases and J by 4 bases, with 12 bases between. This CDR3 has 13 residues. Germline loops: CDR1 DFQATT, CDR2 SNEGSKA (reference sequence). CDR3 residues: CSASDRPGYGYTF. In nucleotides, the CDR3 is TGCAGTGCTAGTGACAGGCCTGGCTATGGCTACACCTTC.

This clonotype was detected many times. This chain joins TRBV12-3 or TRBV12-4 and TRBJ1-1; tentatively, D is TRBD1 (6 bases). CDR3 length: 12 residues. The V end lost 5 bases, the J end lost 4 bases, and 8 bases lay between the germline ends. CDR3 nucleotides: TGTGCCAGCAGTCAGGGGCCCACTGAAGCTTTCTTT. Amino acid sequence: CASSQGPTEAFF.

This clonotype came up a few times. The rearrangement joins TRBV28 to TRBJ2-5; D is undetermined. V lost 5 bases to trimming and J lost 3 bases, with 4 bases between them. Germline CDR1 reads MDHEN; CDR2 reads SYDVKM. The CDR3 consists of 11 residues. The CDR3 loop reads CASSIEETQYF. The CDR3 DNA is TGTGCCAGCAGTATAGAAGAGACCCAGTACTTC.